This passage covers 24 T cell receptor beta chains from one sample sequenced in a study of OX40 agonist ivuxolimab in advanced cancers. Clones were read by immunoSEQ multiplex PCR, and TCRdb kept only the in-frame ones, dropping some. The sample lists approximately 68,000 clones, about 91% seen once, with around 0.9% in the top ten. The source material was CD4+ or CD8+ T cells sorted from blood, sampled in a trial of the OX40 agonist ivuxolimab. These receptor sequences come from an adult with an advanced solid tumor such as melanoma, head and neck, liver or kidney cancer.

This chain joins TRBV6-5 and TRBJ2-2; D uncertain. CDR3 length: 14 amino acids. V was clipped by 4 bases and J by 9 bases, with 15 bases between them. Germline CDR1 reads MNHEY; CDR2 reads SVGAGI. This CDR3 reads CASSSPGASRELFF. In nucleotides, the CDR3 is TGTGCCAGCAGTTCCCCGGGTGCCTCGCGGGAGCTGTTTTTT.

V usage is TRBV6-5 and J usage is TRBJ2-5; D unclear. The V and J ends lost 0 bases and 7 bases respectively, with 9 bases between them. CDR1 is MNHEY, CDR2 SVGAGI, per germline. The CDR3 spans 13 residues. CDR3 residues: CASSYSDLGTQYF. CDR3 in DNA: TGTGCCAGCAGTTACTCCGACCTGGGGACCCAGTACTTC.

The genes are TRBV6-6 and TRBJ1-5; 7 nucleotides align to TRBD1. The trim removed 5 bases at V and 4 bases at J, leaving 2 bases unmatched. Germline CDR1 reads MNHNY; CDR2 reads SVGAGI (reference sequence). The CDR3 totals 13 residues. CDR3 coding DNA: TGTGCCAGCAGTACACAGGGGAATCAGCCCCAGCATTTT. Protein product: CASSTQGNQPQHF.

In its sample, this clone was seen once. This sequence joins TRBV28 and TRBJ2-3; TRBD1 agrees at 12 bases. V was pared by 7 bases and J by 5 bases, with 16 bases of the junction left unmatched. This CDR3 has 18 amino acids. Germline CDR1 and CDR2: MDHEN and SYDVKM. The CDR3 sequence: CASKVPQGWDRGQDTQYF. CDR3 bases: TGTGCCAGCAAAGTCCCTCAGGGGTGGGACAGGGGGCAAGATACGCAGTATTTT.

The chain uses TRBV11-2 and TRBJ1-6; D gene uncertain. The CDR3 loop spans 15 amino acids. V lost 3 bases and J lost 7, with 13 bases in between. Germline V CDR1 and CDR2: SGHAT, FQNNGV. CDR3 residues: CASSFGISANSPLHF. For the CDR3, the DNA is TGTGCCAGCAGCTTTGGCATTTCGGCCAATTCACCCCTCCACTTT. The full variable domain, in which reference TRBV11-2 and TRBJ1-6 provide the parts outside the CDR3, is EAGVAQSPRYKIIEKRQSVAFWCNPISGHATLYWYQQILGQGPKLLIQFQNNGVVDDSQLPKDRFSAERLKGVDSTLKIQPAKLEDSAVYLCASSFGISANSPLHFGNGTRLTVT.

As to this clone: Other DNA sequences in the same sample also yield this CDR3. The V gene is TRBV5-4, the J gene TRBJ2-7; 10 nucleotides align to TRBD1. This CDR3 comprises 14 residues. Germline-derived CDR1 and CDR2 are SGHNT and YYREEE (reference sequence). The J segment lost 4 bases and the V segment lost 4 bases, leaving 5 bases of the junction unmatched. DNA of the CDR3: TGTGCCAGCAGCCGGGACAGGGGTCCTTACGAGCAGTACTTC. Protein product: CASSRDRGPYEQYF.

This chain joins TRBV18 and TRBJ1-2; D ambiguous. This CDR3 contains 12 residues. The germline V gene has CDR1 KGHSH and CDR2 LQKENI. The ends were cut back, 6 bases at V and 6 bases at J, with 11 bases in the middle. CDR3 in amino acids: CASSAGGNGYTF. The DNA for the CDR3 is TGTGCCAGCTCCGCGGGCGGAAATGGCTACACCTTC.

The chain couples TRBV2 to TRBJ1-4, with unresolved D. The CDR3 covers 16 residues. The germline V and J ends were trimmed by 3 bases and 8 bases, with 19 bases remaining between them. Germline CDR1 is SNHLY and CDR2 is FYNNEI. The CDR3 loop is CASSDPVVGEIEKLFF. DNA for the CDR3: TGTGCCAGCAGTGACCCAGTGGTTGGGGAGATAGAAAAACTGTTTTTT.

The V call is TRBV5-1, the J call TRBJ1-2; the match to TRBD1 covers 8 bases. J was trimmed by 0 bases and V by 8 bases; bases with no gene match: 21. Per the germline V gene, CDR1 is SGHRS and CDR2 is YFSETQ. The CDR3 is 19 residues long. The DNA of the CDR3 is TGCGCCAGACCCCCCCCAGGACAGGGAACGTTCCCAGCTAACTATGGCTACACCTTC. Translated: CARPPPGQGTFPANYGYTF.

The rearrangement joins TRBV27 to TRBJ1-1, with D perhaps matching TRBD1 (6 bases). The V end lost 4 bases, the J end lost 1 base, and 16 bases lay between the germline ends. The CDR3 covers 16 residues. CDR1 is MNHEY and CDR2 is SMNVEV in the germline V gene (reference sequence). CDR3 sequence: CASSSLQGSANTEAFF. CDR3 in DNA: TGTGCCAGCAGTTCCCTCCAGGGGTCCGCGAACACTGAAGCTTTCTTT.

This chain connects TRBV7-2 to TRBJ1-5, with D tentatively TRBD1 (5 bases). V was shortened by 0 bases and J by 6 bases, with 18 bases between the two germline ends. Germline V CDR1 and CDR2: SGHTA, FQGNSA. The CDR3 has 17 residues. The CDR3 DNA follows: TGTGCCAGCAGCTTAGCTAGTACGGGGGGAAGTGGTCAGCCCCAGCATTTT. As protein: CASSLASTGGSGQPQHF.

The V call is TRBV7-3, the J call TRBJ2-2; maybe TRBD2 (5 bases). Germline V gene sequence: CDR1 SGHTA, CDR2 FQGTGA. Trimming shortened V by 3 bases and J by 6 bases, and 8 bases separated the two germline ends. The CDR3 runs to 13 residues. CDR3 sequence reads: CASSFGESGELFF. CDR3 nucleotides: TGTGCCAGCAGCTTCGGGGAATCCGGGGAGCTGTTTTTT.

V is TRBV30 and J is TRBJ1-1; no definite D call. This CDR3 has 14 amino acids. V lost 1 base and J 4 bases, leaving 13 bases between the germline ends. The V gene's germline CDR1 is GTSNPN and CDR2 SVGIG (reference sequence). CDR3: CAWSAYTSSTEAFF. The CDR3 DNA follows: TGTGCCTGGAGTGCCTACACTTCCTCCACTGAAGCTTTCTTT. Drawing the rest from reference TRBV30 and TRBJ1-1, the complete variable domain is SQTIHQWPATLVQPVGSPLSLECTVEGTSNPNLYWYRQAAGRGLQLLFYSVGIGQISSEVPQNLSASRPQDRQFILSSKKLLLSDSGFYLCAWSAYTSSTEAFFGQGTRLTVV.

This sequence joins TRBV15 and TRBJ2-7, with TRBD1 identical over 12 bases. The CDR3 consists of 15 residues. The germline V gene has CDR1 LNHNV and CDR2 YYDKDF (reference sequence). Unmatched junction bases numbered 4, after V lost 1 base and J lost 6 bases. CDR3 sequence (DNA): TGTGCCACCAGCAGAGGGGGACAGGGGGCCGCCGAGCAGTACTTC. As protein: CATSRGGQGAAEQYF.

The chain couples TRBV6-1 to TRBJ2-7; tentatively, D is TRBD2 (5 bases). In germline, CDR1 is MNHNS, CDR2 SASEGT. Between the trimmed V and J ends, which lost 8 bases and 4 bases, there was a span of 18 bases. The CDR3 consists of 14 residues. The chain's CDR3 is CASVATRGRYEQYF. CDR3 nucleotides: TGTGCCAGCGTTGCGACACGCGGGCGATACGAGCAGTACTTC.

J is TRBJ2-1 and V is TRBV5-1; no clear D. Looked up from germline, CDR1 is SGHRS and CDR2 is YFSETQ. This CDR3 spans 12 amino acids. V gave up 0 bases and J gave up 8 bases, with 6 bases separating them. The CDR3 reads CASSLGRDEQFF. CDR3 DNA: TGCGCCAGCAGCTTGGGTCGAGATGAGCAGTTCTTC. The variable domain in full, completed from reference TRBV5-1 and TRBJ2-1, reads KAGVTQTPRYLIKTRGQQVTLSCSPISGHRSVSWYQQTPGQGLQFLFEYFSETQRNKGNFPGRFSGRQFSNSRSEMNVSTLELGDSALYLCASSLGRDEQFFGPGTRLTVL.

The chain has TRBV5-1 and TRBJ2-5; TRBD1 might be the D (6 bases). The germline V gene encodes CDR1 SGHRS and CDR2 YFSETQ. V was cut by 3 bases and J by 4 bases, with 22 bases left in between. This CDR3 contains 17 residues. The CDR3 DNA sequence: TGCGCCAGCAGCTGGGCCCCGGGACACAGCAGCGGAGAGACCCAGTACTTC. It translates to CASSWAPGHSSGETQYF. The entire variable domain, with the rest obtained from reference TRBV5-1 and TRBJ2-5, is as follows: KAGVTQTPRYLIKTRGQQVTLSCSPISGHRSVSWYQQTPGQGLQFLFEYFSETQRNKGNFPGRFSGRQFSNSRSEMNVSTLELGDSALYLCASSWAPGHSSGETQYFGPGTRLLVL.

The rearrangement uses TRBV5-1 and TRBJ1-5; possibly TRBD1 for D (5 bases). Germline V gene sequence: CDR1 SGHRS, CDR2 YFSETQ. The ends were cut back, 2 bases at V and 0 bases at J, with 9 bases in the middle. The CDR3 sequence is 15 residues long. This CDR3 is CASSLDSYSNQPQHF. The CDR3 DNA sequence: TGCGCCAGCAGCTTAGACAGCTATAGCAATCAGCCCCAGCATTTT.

The V call is TRBV30, the J call TRBJ1-5, with D possibly being TRBD1 (5 bases). The CDR3 sequence is 15 residues long. V shed 4 bases and J shed 1 base, with 14 bases lying between them. Looked up from germline, CDR1 is GTSNPN and CDR2 is SVGIG (reference sequence). For the CDR3, the DNA is TGTGCCTGGACAGGGAGAGGGTTAAGCAATCAGCCCCAGCATTTT. This encodes CAWTGRGLSNQPQHF. Using reference TRBV30 and TRBJ1-5 for the parts outside the CDR3, the full variable domain is SQTIHQWPATLVQPVGSPLSLECTVEGTSNPNLYWYRQAAGRGLQLLFYSVGIGQISSEVPQNLSASRPQDRQFILSSKKLLLSDSGFYLCAWTGRGLSNQPQHFGDGTRLSIL.

The chain carries TRBV28 and TRBJ1-4; possibly TRBD1 for D (5 bases). Per the germline V gene, CDR1 is MDHEN and CDR2 is SYDVKM. The CDR3 extends over 14 amino acids. V lost 6 bases and J 0 bases, leaving 8 bases between the germline ends. The CDR3 nucleotides are TGTGCCAGCAGGGGGGGTGCAACTAATGAAAAACTGTTTTTT. Translating gives CASRGGATNEKLFF.

This clone was seen a single time. The chain links TRBV6-5 to TRBJ1-4; D is ambiguous. The CDR3 sequence is 15 residues long. Trimming took 6 bases from V and 8 from J, leaving 19 bases between them. The germline V gene encodes CDR1 MNHEY and CDR2 SVGAGI. CDR3 nucleotide sequence: TGTGCCAGCAGCCCATTCCGGCAAAGGCTGGAAAAACTGTTTTTT. Translation gives CASSPFRQRLEKLFF.

The chain links TRBV6-1 to TRBJ2-7, with TRBD1 matching 10 bases. The CDR3 consists of 13 residues. Germline lookup yields CDR1 MNHNS and CDR2 SASEGT. After removal of 3 bases from V and 6 bases from J, the junction contained 2 bases not matched to a gene. The CDR3 sequence: CASSDGQGGEQYF. The DNA for the CDR3 is TGTGCCAGCAGTGATGGACAGGGGGGCGAGCAGTACTTC.

The V gene is TRBV6-6, the J gene TRBJ2-2, with TRBD1 as a possible D gene (5 bases). Germline CDR1 MNHNY, CDR2 SVGAGI (reference sequence). This CDR3 contains 15 residues. The ends were cut back, 4 bases at V and 5 bases at J, with 14 bases in the middle. The CDR3 reads CASSSLGAGTGELFF. CDR3 nucleotides: TGTGCCAGCAGTTCTTTAGGGGCCGGGACCGGGGAGCTGTTTTTT.

The chain recombines TRBV2 with TRBJ2-3; D gene unclear. The V end was cut by 6 bases, the J end by 4 bases, with 11 bases between. CDR3 length: 13 residues. The V gene's germline CDR1 is SNHLY and CDR2 FYNNEI. CDR3 bases: TGTGCCAGCAGGGGAATGGGTTCAGATACGCAGTATTTT. Translating gives CASRGMGSDTQYF. The complete variable domain, with remaining parts taken from reference TRBV2 and TRBJ2-3, reads EPEVTQTPSHQVTQMGQEVILRCVPISNHLYFYWYRQILGQKVEFLVSFYNNEISEKSEIFDDQFSVERPDGSNFTLKIRSTKLEDSAMYFCASRGMGSDTQYFGPGTRLTVL.